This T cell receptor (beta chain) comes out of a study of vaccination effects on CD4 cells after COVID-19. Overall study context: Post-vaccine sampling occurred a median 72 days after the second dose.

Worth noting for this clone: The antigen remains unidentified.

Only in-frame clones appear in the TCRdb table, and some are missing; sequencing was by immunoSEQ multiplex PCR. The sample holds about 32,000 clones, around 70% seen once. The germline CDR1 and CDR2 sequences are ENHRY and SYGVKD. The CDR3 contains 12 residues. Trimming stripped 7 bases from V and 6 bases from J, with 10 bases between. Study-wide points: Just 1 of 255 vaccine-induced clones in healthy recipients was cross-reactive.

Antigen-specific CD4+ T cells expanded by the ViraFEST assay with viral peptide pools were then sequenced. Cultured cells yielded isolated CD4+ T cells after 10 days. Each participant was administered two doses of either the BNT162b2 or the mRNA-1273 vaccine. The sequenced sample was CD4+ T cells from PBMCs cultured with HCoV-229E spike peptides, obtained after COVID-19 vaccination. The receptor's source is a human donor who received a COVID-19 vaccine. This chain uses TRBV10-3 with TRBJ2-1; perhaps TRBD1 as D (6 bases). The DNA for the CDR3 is TGTGCCATCAACCAGGGGCCCAATGAGCAGTTCTTC. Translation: CAINQGPNEQFF.